A selection of T cell receptor beta chains follows, all from one sample in a study of blood T cell repertoires in COVID-19. Profiling relied on immunoSEQ multiplex PCR, and the TCRdb table lists in-frame clones only, not all of them. The table has about 44,000 clones, around 84% seen once. Material for sequencing was peripheral blood. The origin of the receptors is a human donor in a cohort sampled during active COVID-19. The CDR3 runs from the conserved cysteine through the conserved F or W. Each record gives: clone size, J gene, V gene, D gene, CDR3 protein, CDR3 DNA. A D gene is named only where the DNA matches it firmly. Clone size is stated in some rows and not others, as once, few, many or a class when expanded.

NA TRBJ2-1 TRBV4-3 TRBD1 CASSQAWPGTGLSSEQFF TGCGCCAGCAGCCAAGCATGGCCCGGGACAGGGTTGAGTAGTGAGCAGTTCTTC
NA TRBJ1-2 TRBV27 NA CASSLGAGGLNYGYTF TGTGCCAGCAGTTTAGGGGCCGGGGGGCTCAACTATGGCTACACCTTC
NA TRBJ1-2 TRBV5-1 NA CASSLALTGDDYGYTF TGCGCCAGCAGCTTGGCCCTCACGGGGGACGACTATGGCTACACCTTC
NA TRBJ1-6 TRBV3-1/TRBV3-2 NA CASSHNQGNSPLHF TGTGCCAGCAGTCATAATCAGGGTAATTCACCCCTCCACTTT
NA TRBJ1-5 TRBV14 NA CASSQDSQGEQPQHF TGTGCCAGCAGCCAAGATTCACAGGGTGAACAGCCCCAGCATTTT
NA TRBJ2-5 TRBV24-1 TRBD2 CATSDSIAGDETQYF TGTGCCACCAGTGATTCGATCGCGGGGGACGAGACCCAGTACTTC
NA TRBJ1-6 TRBV6-5 TRBD1 CATSQGASHGSPLHF TGTGCCACCAGTCAGGGGGCCAGTCATGGTTCACCCCTCCACTTT
NA TRBJ1-5 TRBV29-1 NA CSVAGSNQPQHF TGCAGCGTCGCAGGCAGCAATCAGCCCCAGCATTTT
NA TRBJ2-2 TRBV5-8 NA CASSLSTGTPANTGELFF TGTGCCAGCAGCCTTAGTACTGGGACACCCGCGAACACCGGGGAGCTGTTTTTT
NA TRBJ2-4 TRBV3-1/TRBV3-2 TRBD2 CASSQDPSGGTAKNIQYF TGTGCCAGCAGCCAAGACCCTAGCGGGGGGACGGCCAAAAACATTCAGTACTTC
few TRBJ2-1 TRBV5-1 NA CASSGRDSSYNEQFF TGCGCCAGCAGCGGCCGGGACTCCTCCTACAATGAGCAGTTCTTC
NA TRBJ1-2 TRBV6-5 NA CASSLGGRDYGYTF TGTGCCAGCAGTTTGGGGGGGCGAGACTATGGCTACACCTTC
once TRBJ2-2 TRBV7-2 NA CASSLYGGPRELFF TGTGCCAGCAGCTTATACGGAGGGCCCCGGGAGCTGTTTTTT
NA TRBJ2-7 TRBV7-9 TRBD2 CASSWGLAYEQYF TGTGCCAGCAGCTGGGGACTAGCTTACGAGCAGTACTTC
NA TRBJ1-5 TRBV20-1 TRBD1 CSASSAGTGGPTPQHF TGCAGTGCTAGTTCGGCCGGGACAGGGGGCCCCACGCCCCAGCATTTT
once TRBJ2-1 TRBV11-2 TRBD2 CASSLTSGGNNEQFF TGTGCCAGCAGCTTGACTAGCGGGGGAAACAATGAGCAGTTCTTC
NA TRBJ1-4 TRBV18 NA CASSLTGQDGEKLFF TGTGCCAGCTCACTGACAGGTCAAGACGGGGAAAAACTGTTTTTT
once TRBJ2-5 TRBV10-3 TRBD1 CAISGTEQETQYF TGTGCCATCAGCGGGACAGAACAAGAGACCCAGTACTTC
NA TRBJ1-6 TRBV6-5 NA CASIRGYNSPLHF TGTGCCAGCATTCGGGGTTATAATTCACCCCTCCACTTT
NA TRBJ2-5 TRBV19 TRBD1 CASSIGPTGGETQYF TGTGCCAGTAGTATAGGCCCGACAGGGGGCGAGACCCAGTACTTC
NA TRBJ2-5 TRBV15 NA CATSRDRQGSSETQYF TGTGCCACCAGCAGAGATCGGCAGGGTAGTTCAGAGACCCAGTACTTC
NA TRBJ1-1 TRBV19 NA CATTLGTMNTEAFF TGTGCCACTACTCTAGGGACAATGAACACTGAAGCTTTCTTT
once TRBJ2-1 TRBV30 TRBD2 CAWSRWGGTYNEQFF TGTGCCTGGAGCCGCTGGGGGGGGACCTACAATGAGCAGTTCTTC
NA TRBJ2-2 TRBV7-9 NA CASSPREGDTGELFF TGTGCCAGCAGCCCCCGTGAGGGCGACACCGGGGAGCTGTTTTTT
NA TRBJ2-2 TRBV6-5 NA CASSPRQTNTGELFF TGTGCCAGCAGTCCAAGACAGACTAACACCGGGGAGCTGTTTTTT
NA TRBJ2-1 TRBV7-9 NA CASSEGDTNNEQFF TGTGCCAGCAGCGAGGGGGACACAAACAATGAGCAGTTCTTC
NA TRBJ2-5 TRBV7-9 TRBD2 CASSMGNSGAQQRETQYF TGTGCCAGCAGCATGGGAAATAGCGGGGCCCAACAGCGAGAGACCCAGTACTTC
NA TRBJ1-2 TRBV9 NA CASSVATDYGYTF TGTGCCAGCAGCGTAGCTACGGACTATGGCTACACCTTC
NA TRBJ1-4 TRBV6-5 TRBD1 CASSYDRGGEKLFF TGTGCCAGCAGTTACGACAGGGGAGGCGAAAAACTGTTTTTT
NA TRBJ2-5 TRBV19 NA CASSPRLLEETQYF TGTGCCAGTAGTCCAAGACTATTAGAAGAGACCCAGTACTTC
NA TRBJ2-2 TRBV5-5 NA CASSLAGSAGGELFF TGTGCCAGCAGCTTGGCCGGGAGCGCAGGCGGGGAGCTGTTTTTT
NA TRBJ2-2 TRBV12-3/TRBV12-4 TRBD1 CASIGGVGELFF TGTGCCAGCATAGGGGGCGTCGGGGAGCTGTTTTTT
few TRBJ1-5 TRBV6-5 NA CASSYSEDQPQHF TGTGCCAGCAGTTACTCGGAGGATCAGCCCCAGCATTTT
NA TRBJ1-1 TRBV27 TRBD1 CASSYTGAVNTEAFF TGTGCCAGCAGTTACACAGGGGCCGTGAACACTGAAGCTTTCTTT
NA TRBJ1-1 TRBV12-3/TRBV12-4 NA CASSLNQGTEAFF TGTGCCAGCAGTTTAAATCAGGGGACTGAAGCTTTCTTT
NA TRBJ2-5 TRBV11-2 NA CASSLPTDYSETQYF TGTGCCAGCAGCTTGCCGACCGACTATTCGGAGACCCAGTACTTC
NA TRBJ2-5 TRBV7-2 NA CASSLQTRAEETQYF TGTGCCAGCAGCCTACAAACTAGAGCCGAAGAGACCCAGTACTTC
NA TRBJ2-2 TRBV29-1 TRBD1 CSVYTQGQAPDGELFF TGCAGCGTTTACACACAGGGACAGGCCCCAGACGGGGAGCTGTTTTTT
NA TRBJ2-1 TRBV6-6 TRBD1 CASRGDRDRNEQFF TGTGCCAGCAGAGGAGACAGGGATAGAAATGAGCAGTTCTTC
NA TRBJ2-7 TRBV7-2 NA CASSPTGRGAYEQYF TGTGCCAGCAGCCCCACAGGGCGTGGAGCCTACGAGCAGTACTTC
NA TRBJ1-1 TRBV18 TRBD1 CASSPRQGAEGTEAFF TGTGCCAGCTCACCCAGACAGGGGGCTGAAGGCACTGAAGCTTTCTTT
NA TRBJ1-1 TRBV5-1 NA CASSFFGSAVREAFF TGCGCCAGCAGCTTTTTCGGGTCGGCCGTACGTGAAGCTTTCTTT
NA TRBJ1-6 TRBV7-6 NA CASSRNVREPLHF TGTGCCAGCAGCCGAAATGTCCGGGAACCCCTCCACTTT
NA TRBJ1-5 TRBV7-8 NA CASSKTDRINQPQHF TGTGCCAGCAGCAAAACGGACAGAATCAATCAGCCCCAGCATTTT
NA TRBJ2-1 TRBV4-2 TRBD2 CASSLIWTSGGYNEQFF TGTGCCAGCAGCCTTATTTGGACTAGCGGGGGGTACAATGAGCAGTTCTTC
NA TRBJ2-5 TRBV13 TRBD1 CASSSLGQGQETQYF TGTGCCAGCAGCTCCCTGGGACAGGGACAAGAGACCCAGTACTTC
NA TRBJ1-5 TRBV11-2 NA CASSLNSKRNQPQHF TGTGCCAGCAGCTTAAACAGTAAACGCAATCAGCCCCAGCATTTT
NA TRBJ2-5 TRBV5-5 TRBD1 CASSLAPGQGQETQYF TGTGCCAGCAGCTTGGCCCCGGGACAGGGGCAAGAGACCCAGTACTTC
NA TRBJ1-2 TRBV6-5 NA CASSRQLNYGYTF TGTGCCAGCAGTCGACAGCTTAACTATGGCTACACCTTC
NA TRBJ2-5 TRBV2 NA CARAGGRGETQYF TGTGCCAGGGCGGGCGGTCGAGGAGAGACCCAGTACTTC
NA TRBJ2-3 TRBV5-1 TRBD2 CATKRVAGETDTQYF TGCGCCACCAAGAGGGTAGCGGGTGAGACAGATACGCAGTATTTT
NA TRBJ1-2 TRBV19 NA CASRTSPRGYYGYTF TGTGCCAGTAGGACGAGTCCTAGGGGGTACTATGGCTACACCTTC
NA TRBJ1-1 TRBV5-1 NA CASSSQTTLNTEAFF TGCGCCAGCAGCTCACAAACGACTTTGAACACTGAAGCTTTCTTT
NA TRBJ2-5 TRBV6-2/TRBV6-3 NA CASSWGHKETQYF TGTGCCAGCAGTTGGGGGCATAAAGAGACCCAGTACTTC